These 18 T cell receptor beta chains came from one sample sequenced in a study of CD8+ T cells in alopecia areata. The treatment was: oral pan-JAK inhibitor, 5-10 mg twice daily. RNA was extracted and reverse transcribed into cDNA as the sequencing template. TCRdb's table, derived via immunoSEQ multiplex PCR, lists solely in-frame clones and lacks some. Of around 200,000 clones detected, 50% to 60% appear once; the ten largest clones hold approximately 0.7%. Sequenced material: CD4+ T cells sorted from blood, taken at week 4, from a patient treated with tofacitinib. These receptors originate from a human donor with alopecia areata.

Here the CDR3 reads CSAVPGTNYGYTF. The CDR3 DNA reads TGCAGCGCCGTACCCGGGACAAACTATGGCTACACCTTC. The chain employs TRBV29-1 and TRBJ1-2, with D tentatively TRBD1 (6 bases). The V end lost 7 bases, the J end lost 2 bases, and 14 bases lay between the germline ends. The CDR3 length is 13 residues. Germline V gene sequence: CDR1 SQVTM, CDR2 ANQGSEA.

This clone has only a few counts. The same CDR3 arises from other DNA sequences in this sample as well. The V gene is TRBV10-3, the J gene TRBJ1-2, with D possibly matching TRBD1 (5 bases). Per the germline V gene, CDR1 is ENHRY and CDR2 is SYGVKD. Trimming removed 3 bases from V and 3 bases from J, with 8 bases in between. CDR3 length: 13 residues. CDR3 DNA sequence: TGTGCCATCAGTGAACGGGGGGACTATGGCTACACCTTC. This gives the protein CAISERGDYGYTF.

The chain recombines TRBV29-1 with TRBJ1-5, with 8 bases fitting TRBD1. This CDR3 has 14 amino acids. Germline assignment: CDR1 SQVTM and CDR2 ANQGSEA. Trimming at V came to 5 bases and at J to 1 base, leaving 4 bases not matched to a gene. DNA of the CDR3: TGCAGCGTTTTATCAGGGGGCAGCAATCAGCCCCAGCATTTT. It specifies CSVLSGGSNQPQHF. The full variable domain, completed using reference TRBV29-1 and TRBJ1-5, is SAVISQKPSRDICQRGTSLTIQCQVDSQVTMMFWYRQQPGQSLTLIATANQGSEATYESGFVIDKFPISRPNLTFSTLTVSNMSPEDSSIYLCSVLSGGSNQPQHFGDGTRLSIL.

V gene TRBV11-2 combines with J gene TRBJ2-1; D is possibly TRBD2 (5 bases). CDR1 is SGHAT, CDR2 FQNNGV, per germline. This CDR3 is 15 amino acids long. Trimming pared 5 bases from V and 3 bases from J, leaving 14 bases between. CDR3 coding DNA: TGTGCCAGCAGCCCAACAGTAAGCGGCTACAATGAGCAGTTCTTC. This gives the protein CASSPTVSGYNEQFF.

This clone showed up just a few times. This chain links TRBV6-1 with TRBJ2-7; D gene ambiguous. Germline values: CDR1 MNHNS, CDR2 SASEGT. Trimming stripped 6 bases from V and 4 bases from J, with 4 bases between. This CDR3 has 10 residues. The CDR3 nucleotides read TGTGCCAGCAGCCAATACGAGCAGTACTTC. Its protein is CASSQYEQYF.

The chain links TRBV18 to TRBJ2-7, with D hard to call. The CDR3 has 12 amino acids. Trimming took 2 bases from V and 5 from J, leaving 7 bases between them. Germline V CDR1 and CDR2: KGHSH, LQKENI. The CDR3 DNA is TGTGCCAGCTCACCATACGGCCACGAGCAGTACTTC. This encodes CASSPYGHEQYF.

The chain joins TRBV30 to TRBJ1-2; no firm D call. The germline CDR1 and CDR2 sequences are GTSNPN and SVGIG (reference sequence). The ends were cut back, 0 bases at V and 2 bases at J, with 1 base in the middle. The CDR3 spans 11 residues. The DNA for the CDR3 is TGTGCCTGGAGTGTCAACTATGGCTACACCTTC. Its translation is CAWSVNYGYTF.

This rearrangement joins TRBV27 to TRBJ1-3; unclear D gene. V was cut by 0 bases and J by 4 bases, with 10 bases left in between. The CDR3 covers 15 residues. The germline V gene has CDR1 MNHEY and CDR2 SMNVEV (reference sequence). CDR3 sequence reads: CASSLSMRGGNTIYF. CDR3 coding DNA: TGTGCCAGCAGTTTATCGATGCGGGGAGGAAACACCATATATTTT.

This rearrangement joins TRBV11-2 to TRBJ2-7; 10 bases match TRBD1. Germline CDR1 and CDR2: SGHAT and FQNNGV. After removal of 6 bases from V and 6 bases from J, the junction contained 11 bases not matched to a gene. CDR3 length: 15 residues. CDR3 bases: TGTGCCAGCAGAAACGCGGGACAGGGGTCCGGCGAGCAGTACTTC. It yields the protein CASRNAGQGSGEQYF.

This rearrangement joins TRBV7-9 to TRBJ2-5; D ambiguous. This CDR3 comprises 14 residues. Trimming shortened V by 2 bases and J by 2 bases, and 9 bases separated the two germline ends. From germline, CDR1 is SEHNR and CDR2 FQNEAQ (reference sequence). CDR3: CASSLRLDQETQYF. In DNA, the CDR3 is TGTGCCAGCAGCTTAAGGCTAGATCAAGAGACCCAGTACTTC.

This sequence joins TRBV2 and TRBJ2-3, with 9 bases matching TRBD1. With V trimmed by 5 bases and J by 5 bases, 5 bases remained unmatched. The CDR3 contains 14 residues. In germline, CDR1 is SNHLY, CDR2 FYNNEI. The CDR3 sequence: CASSWDRVLDTQYF. The CDR3 coding sequence is TGTGCCAGCAGTTGGGACAGGGTGCTAGATACGCAGTATTTT.

The chain couples TRBV10-3 to TRBJ2-5, with TRBD2 matching 10 bases. Trimming cost V 6 bases and J 2 bases; bases outside gene matches: 6. Germline loops: CDR1 ENHRY, CDR2 SYGVKD. CDR3 length: 15 amino acids. Here the CDR3 reads CAIRSGTSAQETQYF. Written as DNA, the CDR3 is TGTGCCATCAGATCCGGGACTAGCGCTCAAGAGACCCAGTACTTC.

A remark on this clone: Distinct nucleotide sequences in the sample also encode this CDR3. This chain joins TRBV4-3 and TRBJ2-3; 8 nucleotides agree with TRBD2. This CDR3 region has 15 residues. V was pared by 1 base and J by 5 bases, with 5 bases of the junction left unmatched. In germline, CDR1 is LGHNA, CDR2 YSLEER. The CDR3 nucleotides read TGCGCCAGCAGCCAAGGCGGGGGGCGCGGAGATACGCAGTATTTT. Protein sequence: CASSQGGGRGDTQYF.

This clone occurred once. The V call is TRBV5-1, the J call TRBJ2-7; TRBD1 is a possible D gene (5 bases). Germline CDR1 is SGHRS and CDR2 is YFSETQ. Trimming stripped 1 base from V and 5 bases from J, with 16 bases between. The CDR3 consists of 15 residues. The CDR3 spells CASSLTGFGANEQYF. The CDR3 DNA is TGCGCCAGCAGCTTGACAGGCTTTGGGGCGAACGAGCAGTACTTC.

The chain combines TRBV18 with TRBJ2-3; D is unclear. V dropped 4 bases and J dropped 2 bases, with 10 bases sitting between them. This CDR3 region has 14 residues. Germline V CDR1 and CDR2: KGHSH, LQKENI. The CDR3 reads CASSRPPATDTQYF. The DNA of the CDR3 is TGTGCCAGCTCACGCCCTCCGGCCACAGATACGCAGTATTTT.

The chain carries TRBV30 and TRBJ1-2; 9 bases are a match to TRBD1. Germline CDR1 GTSNPN, CDR2 SVGIG (reference sequence). Trimming cost V 3 bases and J 2 bases; bases outside gene matches: 4. The CDR3 covers 14 residues. Here the CDR3 DNA reads TGTGCCTGGAGGTTGACAGGGGGGAACTATGGCTACACCTTC. It codes for CAWRLTGGNYGYTF.

This sequence joins TRBV25-1 and TRBJ2-3, with D perhaps TRBD1 (5 bases). CDR3 size: 13 residues. Germline assignment: CDR1 MGHDK and CDR2 SYGVNS. The ends were cut back, 2 bases at V and 8 bases at J, with 11 bases in the middle. The DNA for the CDR3 is TGTGCCAGCAGTGAAATAAGGGGTGGTACGCAGTATTTT. Amino acids: CASSEIRGGTQYF.

This clone was counted only a few times. This chain joins TRBV9 and TRBJ2-5; D remains unclear. CDR3 length equals 13 residues. Trimming left V 1 base short and J 5 bases short, with 9 bases between. Germline CDR1 SGDLS, CDR2 YYNGEE. CDR3 nucleotide sequence: TGTGCCAGCAGCGTACGTCTCGAGGAGACCCAGTACTTC. This gives the protein CASSVRLEETQYF.